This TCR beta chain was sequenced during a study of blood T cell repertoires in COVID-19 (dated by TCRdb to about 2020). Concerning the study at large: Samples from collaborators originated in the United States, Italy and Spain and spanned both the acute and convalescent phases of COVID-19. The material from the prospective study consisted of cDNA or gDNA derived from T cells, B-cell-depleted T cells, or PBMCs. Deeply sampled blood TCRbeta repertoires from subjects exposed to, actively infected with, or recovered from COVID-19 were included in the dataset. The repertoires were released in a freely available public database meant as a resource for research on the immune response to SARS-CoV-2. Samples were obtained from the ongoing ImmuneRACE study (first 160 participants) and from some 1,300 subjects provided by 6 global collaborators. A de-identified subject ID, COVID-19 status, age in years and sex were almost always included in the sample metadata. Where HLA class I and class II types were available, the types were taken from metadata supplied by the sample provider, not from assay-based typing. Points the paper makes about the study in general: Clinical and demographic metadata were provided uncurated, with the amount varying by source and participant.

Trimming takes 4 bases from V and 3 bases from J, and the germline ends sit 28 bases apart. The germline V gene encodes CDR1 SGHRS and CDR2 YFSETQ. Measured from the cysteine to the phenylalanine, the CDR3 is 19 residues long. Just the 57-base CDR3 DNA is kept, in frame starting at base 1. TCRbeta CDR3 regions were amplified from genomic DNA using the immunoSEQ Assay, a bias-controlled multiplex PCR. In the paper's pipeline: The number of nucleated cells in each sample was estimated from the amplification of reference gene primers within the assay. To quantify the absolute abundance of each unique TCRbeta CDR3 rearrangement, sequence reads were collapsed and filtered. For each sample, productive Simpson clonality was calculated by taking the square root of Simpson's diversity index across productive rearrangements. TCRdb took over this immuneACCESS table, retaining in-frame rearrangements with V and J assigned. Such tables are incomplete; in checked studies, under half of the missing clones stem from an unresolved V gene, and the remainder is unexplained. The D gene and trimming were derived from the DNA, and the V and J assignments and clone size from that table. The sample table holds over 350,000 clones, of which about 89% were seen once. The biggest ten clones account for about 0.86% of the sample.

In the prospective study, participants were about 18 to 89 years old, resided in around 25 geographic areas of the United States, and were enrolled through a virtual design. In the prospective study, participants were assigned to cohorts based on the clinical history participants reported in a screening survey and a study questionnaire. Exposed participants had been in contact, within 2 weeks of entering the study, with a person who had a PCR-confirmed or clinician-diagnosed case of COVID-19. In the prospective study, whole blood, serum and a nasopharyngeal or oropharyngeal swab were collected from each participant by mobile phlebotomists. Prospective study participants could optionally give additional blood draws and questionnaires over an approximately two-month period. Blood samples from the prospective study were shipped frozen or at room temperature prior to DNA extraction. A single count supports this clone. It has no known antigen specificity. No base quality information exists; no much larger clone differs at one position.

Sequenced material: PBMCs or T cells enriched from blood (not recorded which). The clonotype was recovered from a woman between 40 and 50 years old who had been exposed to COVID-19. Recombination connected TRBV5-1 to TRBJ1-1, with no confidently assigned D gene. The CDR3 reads CASSHWWPLTGKRDTEAFF. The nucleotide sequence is TGCGCCAGCAGCCATTGGTGGCCTCTCACCGGCAAGCGGGACACTGAAGCTTTCTTT.